This T cell receptor (beta chain) was sequenced for a study of early T cells in non-severe SARS-CoV-2 infection. Study in general: The chains were unpaired, and the sequenced material was bulk RNA from unsorted whole blood. General study points: Lookups in VDJdb leaned toward anti-spike CD8 responses and missed private and CD4 specificities.

As part of library construction, unique molecular identifiers were attached to individual cDNA molecules. From the 5' RACE reads, TCRdb called clonotypes with MiXCR, one entry per CDR3 protein. The sample gives tens of thousands of distinct CDR3 sequences, 5.6% of which show up once; roughly 7% is in the top ten. This clonotype was observed at least ten times. Its matching antigen is unknown. V was shortened by 5 bases and J by 4 bases, with 9 bases between the two germline ends. CDR1 and CDR2 from the germline V gene are SGHAT and FQNNGV. The CDR3 covers 13 residues. The sequenced sample was whole blood. The sequence was collected from an adult who was a healthcare worker with PCR-confirmed SARS-CoV-2 infection or an uninfected control (not recorded which). The chain carries TRBV11-2 and TRBJ1-5; perhaps TRBD1 as D (6 bases). Here the CDR3 DNA reads TGTGCCAGCAGCCGGGACACAAATCAGCCCCAGCATTTT. Its protein product is CASSRDTNQPQHF.